This T cell receptor beta chain comes out of a study of blood T cell repertoires in COVID-19. Looking at the study overall: PBMCs, B-cell-depleted T cells, or T cells provided the cDNA or gDNA that made up the material.

J gave up 1 base and V 5 bases, and 4 bases lay outside the gene matches. The germline V gene has CDR1 SNHLY and CDR2 FYNNEI. CDR3 length: 16 residues. Repertoires were generated with immunoSEQ multiplex PCR, while TCRdb's copy carries only in-frame clones and drops some. Of about 66,000 clones in the sample, around 82% were seen once. Sequencing used peripheral blood. The TCR was taken from a man aged 55-75 years with acute or convalescent COVID-19. This sequence joins TRBV2 and TRBJ2-2; TRBD2 aligns across 10 bases. Here the CDR3 reads CASSYLAGGNTGELFF. Here the CDR3 DNA reads TGTGCCAGCAGTTACTTAGCGGGGGGGAACACCGGGGAGCTGTTTTTT.